These 12 T cell receptor beta chains originate from one sample sequenced in a study of long-term antiretroviral therapy in people with HIV. immunoSEQ v3.0 was run at survey level. This table comes from immunoSEQ multiplex PCR, and its TCRdb copy is limited to in-frame clones, with some not included. The sample comprises 15,000 to 20,000 clones, 80% to 95% of which are singletons, and 10% to 15% rests with the top ten. The sequencing here drew on unsorted PBMCs, taken 0.6 years after starting antiretroviral therapy. Receptors originate from a woman in her 40s with HIV.

V gene TRBV2 combines with J gene TRBJ1-2, with D possibly matching TRBD1 (5 bases). V was pared by 5 bases and J by 3 bases, with 16 bases between. Looked up from germline, CDR1 is SNHLY and CDR2 is FYNNEI. The CDR3 totals 15 residues. Here the CDR3 DNA reads TGTGCCAGCAGTTCCCAGGGCGGGGATGACTATGGCTACACCTTC. Protein product: CASSSQGGDDYGYTF.

The chain employs TRBV2 and TRBJ1-1; 9 bases line up with TRBD1. The junction had 9 bases not matched to a gene; V was cut back by 10 bases and J by 3 bases. Germline CDR1 and CDR2: SNHLY and FYNNEI. The CDR3 runs to 14 residues. CDR3 in amino acids: CATAATGGYTEAFF. CDR3 nucleotides: TGTGCCACCGCGGCCACAGGGGGCTACACTGAAGCTTTCTTT.

This chain connects TRBV5-4 to TRBJ2-5, with 7 nucleotides matching TRBD2. The CDR3 spans 14 residues. V lost 3 bases and J lost 1; bases outside the gene matches: 3. From germline, CDR1 is SGHNT and CDR2 YYREEE (reference sequence). The CDR3 DNA sequence: TGTGCCAGCAGCTCGGGGGGTTCCCAAGAGACCCAGTACTTC. This gives the protein CASSSGGSQETQYF.

V usage is TRBV5-1 and J usage is TRBJ2-2; D remains ambiguous. Germline V gene data show CDR1 as SGHRS and CDR2 as YFSETQ. Trimming left V 4 bases short and J 0 bases short, with 7 bases between. This CDR3 is built from 14 residues. CDR3 DNA sequence: TGCGCCAGCAGCAATCCCACGAACACCGGGGAGCTGTTTTTT. Translated, it gives CASSNPTNTGELFF.

This clone is medium-sized in the sample. This chain connects TRBV4-1 to TRBJ1-2; D perhaps matches TRBD1 (5 bases). Germline V CDR1 and CDR2: MGHRA, YSYEKL. This CDR3 is built from 13 residues. The V end was cut by 3 bases, the J end by 4 bases, with 9 bases between. The CDR3 spells CASSHGGAYGYTF. Written as DNA, the CDR3 is TGCGCCAGCAGCCACGGCGGGGCCTATGGCTACACCTTC.

The chain carries TRBV10-1 and TRBJ1-1, with D possibly being TRBD1 (5 bases). The ends were cut back, 3 bases at V and 9 bases at J, with 14 bases in the middle. The germline V gene has CDR1 WNHNN and CDR2 SYGVQD (reference sequence). This CDR3 spans 13 amino acids. The CDR3 region has the DNA TGCGCCAGCAGTGAATTTCAGGACAACAAAGCTTTCTTT. It translates to CASSEFQDNKAFF.

V is TRBV6-1 and J is TRBJ1-1, with no clear D. Germline V gene data show CDR1 as MNHNS and CDR2 as SASEGT. CDR3 length: 13 residues. Deletions cut 2 bases from V and 4 bases from J, with 8 bases between. The CDR3 loop is CASSETYSTEAFF. DNA for the CDR3: TGTGCCAGCAGTGAAACGTACAGCACTGAAGCTTTCTTT.

This rearrangement joins TRBV19 to TRBJ2-3, with 12 bases aligning to TRBD2. Germline assignment: CDR1 LNHDA and CDR2 SQIVND (reference sequence). This CDR3 is 17 amino acids long. Trimming at V came to 1 base and at J to 1 base, leaving 3 bases not matched to a gene. The CDR3 nucleotides are TGTGCCAGTAGTATAGCGGGACTAGCGGGCGGCACAGATACGCAGTATTTT. Protein product: CASSIAGLAGGTDTQYF.

About this clone: Different DNA sequences within this sample yield the same CDR3. The chain has TRBV30 and TRBJ1-1; D remains ambiguous. With 2 bases removed from V and 10 bases from J, the gap between germline ends came to 11 bases. The CDR3 spans 11 residues. Germline V gene lookup returns CDR1 GTSNPN and CDR2 SVGIG (reference sequence). CDR3 sequence reads: CAWSRRRRAFF. For the CDR3, the DNA is TGTGCCTGGAGTCGACGCCGCCGAGCTTTCTTT.

The CDR3: CASSFGGRSLEAGELFF. CDR3 nucleotides: TGTGCCAGCAGCTTCGGAGGTAGAAGCTTAGAGGCCGGGGAGCTGTTTTTT. The chain uses TRBV7-8 and TRBJ2-2, with TRBD2 as a possible D gene (5 bases). The CDR3 spans 17 residues. Trimming cost V 3 bases and J 6 bases, with 20 bases left between them. Germline lookup yields CDR1 SGHVS and CDR2 FQNEAQ.

This CDR3 is CSVEGTAGGQYNEQFF. The CDR3 DNA reads TGCAGCGTTGAAGGTACGGCGGGGGGTCAATACAATGAGCAGTTCTTC. This chain connects TRBV29-1 to TRBJ2-1, with 8 bases aligning to TRBD2. The V segment lost 1 base and the J segment 4 bases; nucleotides outside the gene matches: 9. This CDR3 region has 16 residues. Germline-derived CDR1 and CDR2 are SQVTM and ANQGSEA.

The chain has TRBV6-6 and TRBJ1-6; D gene ambiguous. Trimming stripped 6 bases from V and 9 bases from J, with 9 bases between. Germline loops: CDR1 MNHNY, CDR2 SVGAGI (reference sequence). The CDR3 sequence is 12 residues long. The CDR3 sequence: CASSPRASPLHF. CDR3 nucleotides: TGTGCCAGCAGCCCGAGGGCTTCACCCCTCCACTTT.